Shown below are 20 T cell receptor beta chains from a single sample sequenced in a study of T cell changes during pregnancy in multiple sclerosis. Only in-frame clones appear in the TCRdb table, and some are missing; sequencing was by immunoSEQ multiplex PCR. Of roughly 110,000 clones in the sample, about 90% were seen once. Sequences were derived from peripheral blood, sampled in the third trimester of pregnancy. All receptors come from a female donor with multiple sclerosis, enrolled in a pregnancy study.

The chain recombines TRBV5-1 with TRBJ2-7; 7 bases align to TRBD1. The V gene's germline CDR1 is SGHRS and CDR2 YFSETQ. Trimming at V came to 4 bases and at J to 0 bases, leaving 7 bases not matched to a gene. CDR3 length: 15 amino acids. The CDR3: CASSARTGRSYEQYF. The CDR3 bases are TGCGCCAGCAGCGCACGGACAGGCCGCTCCTACGAGCAGTACTTC. The variable domain in full, completed from reference TRBV5-1 and TRBJ2-7, reads KAGVTQTPRYLIKTRGQQVTLSCSPISGHRSVSWYQQTPGQGLQFLFEYFSETQRNKGNFPGRFSGRQFSNSRSEMNVSTLELGDSALYLCASSARTGRSYEQYFGPGTRLTVT.

The V call is TRBV7-2, the J call TRBJ2-7; a weak D match, TRBD2 (6 bases). Trimming pared 0 bases from V and 2 bases from J, leaving 20 bases between. Per the germline V gene, CDR1 is SGHTA and CDR2 is FQGNSA. CDR3 length: 18 amino acids. This CDR3 is CASSLAGGSILFAYEQYF. DNA for the CDR3: TGTGCCAGCAGCTTAGCTGGGGGGAGCATACTATTCGCCTACGAGCAGTACTTC.

The chain links TRBV4-1 to TRBJ2-5; possible D gene TRBD2, 6 bases. Germline values: CDR1 MGHRA, CDR2 YSYEKL. The CDR3 consists of 15 residues. V lost 7 bases, J lost 1 base, and 16 bases lay in between. This CDR3 reads CASTTKRGLQETQYF. The CDR3, as DNA: TGCGCCAGCACCACCAAGAGGGGACTCCAAGAGACCCAGTACTTC.

This clone has just one count. CDR3 nucleotides: TGTGCCAGCAGTACAAAGGGACAGTCAGAAGCTTTCTTT. It specifies CASSTKGQSEAFF. V usage is TRBV2 and J usage is TRBJ1-1; 7 bases are shared with TRBD1. From germline, CDR1 is SNHLY and CDR2 FYNNEI. The CDR3 extends over 13 amino acids. V dropped 5 bases and J dropped 8; count of bases not matched to a gene: 8. The full variable domain, with the rest looked up from reference TRBV2 and TRBJ1-1, is EPEVTQTPSHQVTQMGQEVILRCVPISNHLYFYWYRQILGQKVEFLVSFYNNEISEKSEIFDDQFSVERPDGSNFTLKIRSTKLEDSAMYFCASSTKGQSEAFFGQGTRLTVV.

The chain is built from TRBV5-4 and TRBJ2-2; tentatively, D is TRBD1 (6 bases). The CDR3 spans 14 residues. CDR1 and CDR2 (germline): SGHNT, YYREEE (reference sequence). With 3 bases removed from V and 1 base from J, the gap between germline ends came to 7 bases. This chain's CDR3 is CASSWGQNTGELFF. The DNA for the CDR3 is TGTGCCAGCAGCTGGGGACAGAACACCGGGGAGCTGTTTTTT.

The V and J genes are TRBV9 and TRBJ2-1, with D possibly being TRBD2 (6 bases). CDR1 is SGDLS and CDR2 is YYNGEE in the germline V gene. The ends were cut back, 0 bases at V and 2 bases at J, with 9 bases in the middle. This CDR3 contains 15 residues. The CDR3 loop reads CASSVVGSTYNEQFF. For the CDR3, the DNA is TGTGCCAGCAGCGTAGTCGGGAGTACCTACAATGAGCAGTTCTTC.

This clone was detected a few times. The rearrangement links TRBV12-2 to TRBJ2-1; the table's D call, TRBD2, was not checked against the DNA. TRBV12-2 corresponds to a pseudogene. The CDR3 is 16 residues long. The CDR3 nucleotides read TGTGCAAGCGAGGGCTTGAAGCGGGAGGGTGGGAATGAGCAGTTCTTC. Its protein product is CASEGLKREGGNEQFF.

V and J are TRBV5-1 and TRBJ1-2, with 7 bases lining up with TRBD1. This CDR3 region has 15 residues. From germline, CDR1 is SGHRS and CDR2 YFSETQ. The ends lost 5 bases at V and 0 bases at J; junction bases unmatched: 7. Here the CDR3 DNA reads TGCGCCAGCAGTCCCACAGGGGCCCCTAACTATGGCTACACCTTC. This encodes CASSPTGAPNYGYTF.

The rearrangement joins TRBV5-6 to TRBJ2-1; maybe TRBD2 (6 bases). CDR1 is SGHDT and CDR2 is YYEEEE in the germline V gene. V was shortened by 6 bases and J by 8 bases, with 15 bases between the two germline ends. The CDR3 extends over 13 amino acids. The CDR3 sequence is CASTLRGIHEQFF. The CDR3 DNA reads TGTGCCAGCACCCTCCGGGGGATCCATGAGCAGTTCTTC.

V and J are TRBV28 and TRBJ1-5; D unresolved. The CDR3 is made up of 13 amino acids. The V gene's germline CDR1 is MDHEN and CDR2 SYDVKM. The V gene lost 5 bases and the J gene lost 6 bases, with 11 bases spanning the gap. In DNA form, the CDR3 reads TGTGCCAGCAGTAGAGGGTTTTTTCAGCCCCAGCATTTT. Translating it yields CASSRGFFQPQHF.

The J gene is TRBJ2-5, the V gene TRBV6-5; 10 bases fit TRBD2. CDR3 size: 15 residues. V shed 6 bases, J shed 1 base, and the junction held 5 bases outside the gene matches. Germline loops: CDR1 MNHEY, CDR2 SVGAGI. The CDR3 DNA is TGTGCCAGCAGGATGAGCGGGGGGGGCCAAGAGACCCAGTACTTC. Translating gives CASRMSGGGQETQYF.

This chain uses TRBV19 with TRBJ2-7, with 7 nucleotides matching TRBD2. The germline V gene has CDR1 LNHDA and CDR2 SQIVND (reference sequence). J gave up 4 bases and V 5 bases, and 11 bases lay outside the gene matches. The CDR3 sequence is 15 residues long. The CDR3 sequence: CASSGGGGSLYEQYF. The CDR3 region has the DNA TGTGCCAGTAGTGGAGGTGGCGGGAGTCTATACGAGCAGTACTTC. Filled out from reference TRBV19 and TRBJ2-7, the complete variable domain reads DGGITQSPKYLFRKEGQNVTLSCEQNLNHDAMYWYRQDPGQGLRLIYYSQIVNDFQKGDIAEGYSVSREKKESFPLTVTSAQKNPTAFYLCASSGGGGSLYEQYFGPGTRLTVT.

This clone was detected once. V is TRBV10-3 and J is TRBJ2-7, with 7 bases that match TRBD1. After removal of 4 bases from V and 2 bases from J, the junction contained 2 bases not matched to a gene. The CDR3 consists of 13 residues. CDR1 is ENHRY, CDR2 SYGVKD, per germline. The DNA of the CDR3 is TGTGCCATCAGTGGGCAGGGGGCCTACGAGCAGTACTTC. This sequence encodes CAISGQGAYEQYF.

The chain recombines TRBV5-6 with TRBJ2-2; the D gene is possibly TRBD2 (5 bases). The germline V gene has CDR1 SGHDT and CDR2 YYEEEE. V was pared by 2 bases and J by 2 bases, with 10 bases between. The CDR3 has 15 amino acids. CDR3 region: CASSLKGLNTGELFF. The CDR3 DNA reads as TGTGCCAGCAGCTTAAAAGGACTCAACACCGGGGAGCTGTTTTTT.

The V gene is TRBV5-5, the J gene TRBJ2-1; D is possibly TRBD1 (6 bases). Looked up from germline, CDR1 is SGHKS and CDR2 is YYEKEE (reference sequence). This CDR3 has 13 residues. The germline V and J ends were trimmed by 0 bases and 8 bases, with 9 bases remaining between them. The CDR3 reads CASSLGTAYEQFF. CDR3 DNA sequence: TGTGCCAGCAGCTTGGGGACAGCTTATGAGCAGTTCTTC.

V gene TRBV4-1 combines with J gene TRBJ1-5; no firm D call. This CDR3 region has 16 residues. V was cut by 2 bases and J by 0 bases, with 11 bases left in between. Germline V gene data show CDR1 as MGHRA and CDR2 as YSYEKL. The CDR3 region has the DNA TGCGCCAGCAGCCAATTGGGGAGCCATAGCAATCAGCCCCAGCATTTT. It specifies CASSQLGSHSNQPQHF.

J is TRBJ1-5 and V is TRBV19, with D possibly TRBD1 on 5 matching bases. The V gene lost 6 bases and the J gene lost 3 bases, with 9 bases spanning the gap. The CDR3 runs to 13 residues. Germline V gene data show CDR1 as LNHDA and CDR2 as SQIVND (reference sequence). The CDR3 loop is CASRGRDNQPQHF. The CDR3 DNA is TGTGCCAGTAGAGGCAGGGACAATCAGCCCCAGCATTTT.

The chain employs TRBV6-6 and TRBJ2-5; unclear D gene. The CDR3 has 13 residues. Trimming pared 8 bases from V and 1 base from J, leaving 11 bases between. The germline V gene has CDR1 MNHNY and CDR2 SVGAGI (reference sequence). The DNA of the CDR3 is TGTGCCAGCTTGACGCCGGGCCAAGAGACCCAGTACTTC. Its translation: CASLTPGQETQYF.

V gene TRBV19 combines with J gene TRBJ2-1, with 7 bases that match TRBD2. The J segment lost 8 bases and the V segment lost 4 bases, leaving 11 bases of the junction unmatched. Germline lookup yields CDR1 LNHDA and CDR2 SQIVND (reference sequence). The CDR3 extends over 15 amino acids. This CDR3 is CASSTIKRDTYEQFF. In DNA form, the CDR3 reads TGTGCCAGTAGTACCATCAAGCGGGATACCTATGAGCAGTTCTTC. Full variable domain (outside the CDR3, taken from reference TRBV19 and TRBJ2-1): DGGITQSPKYLFRKEGQNVTLSCEQNLNHDAMYWYRQDPGQGLRLIYYSQIVNDFQKGDIAEGYSVSREKKESFPLTVTSAQKNPTAFYLCASSTIKRDTYEQFFGPGTRLTVL.

The chain links TRBV10-1 to TRBJ2-5; the match to TRBD2 covers 12 bases. CDR3 length equals 15 residues. The germline gives CDR1 WNHNN, CDR2 SYGVQD (reference sequence). J was trimmed by 4 bases and V by 3 bases; bases with no gene match: 3. Here the CDR3 DNA reads TGCGCCAGCAGTGACGGACTAGCGGGACCAGAGACCCAGTACTTC. It codes for CASSDGLAGPETQYF.